This TCR beta chain was sequenced for a study of blood T cell repertoires in COVID-19. Seattle-derived patients entered the study during active infection and were followed longitudinally. Trimming removed 5 bases from V and 5 bases from J, with 22 bases in between. Germline assignment: CDR1 SGHDN and CDR2 FVKESK. This CDR3 region has 17 residues. Method: immunoSEQ multiplex PCR; TCRdb's copy keeps in-frame clones and lacks some. The sample carries around 60,000 clones, more than 80% recorded once. This clone occurred once. The sequence was obtained from a woman aged 55-70 years with COVID-19, enrolled during active disease. The chain combines TRBV14 with TRBJ2-1, with D possibly TRBD1 on 5 matching bases. Sample: peripheral blood. The CDR3 DNA reads as TGTGCCAGCAGCGGTCTGACAGTTACGTTACTCAACAATGAGCAGTTCTTC. Translation: CASSGLTVTLLNNEQFF. Looking up the rest from reference TRBV14 and TRBJ2-1 gives the full variable domain: EAGVTQFPSHSVIEKGQTVTLRCDPISGHDNLYWYRRVMGKEIKFLLHFVKESKQDESGMPNNRFLAERTGGTYSTLKVQPAELEDSGVYFCASSGLTVTLLNNEQFFGPGTRLTVL.